Included here is one T cell receptor (beta chain) sequence, with context. Its antigen is unknown. Assay: immunoSEQ multiplex PCR; the TCRdb copy retains only in-frame clones and omits some. The table records roughly 2.5 million clones, just over 90% of them present only once. The data were obtained in a study of shared clonotypes between healthy human individuals. Notes on the study in general: Between several donors, naive CD4 clonotypes were shared at a level of around 4.9%.

With 0 bases clipped from V and 0 bases from J, the junction kept 4 bases outside the gene matches. Per the germline V gene, CDR1 is LNHDA and CDR2 is SQIVND (reference sequence). The CDR3 covers 17 residues. Recent vaccinations or acute infections were absent in the healthy HIV-negative adult donors. Donors, without exception, were Caucasian adults residing in Nashville, Tennessee. The chain joins TRBV19 to TRBJ2-3, with 9 bases fitting TRBD2. Sequenced: naive CD4+ T cells sorted from blood. The subset is: CD45RA+ positively selected. This clonotype originated in a man younger than 35 in good health. This chain's CDR3 is CASSIDLTSGSTDTQYF. The CDR3 bases are TGTGCCAGTAGTATAGACCTGACTAGCGGTAGCACAGATACGCAGTATTTT. The full variable domain, with the rest looked up from reference TRBV19 and TRBJ2-3, is DGGITQSPKYLFRKEGQNVTLSCEQNLNHDAMYWYRQDPGQGLRLIYYSQIVNDFQKGDIAEGYSVSREKKESFPLTVTSAQKNPTAFYLCASSIDLTSGSTDTQYFGPGTRLTVL.